The rows below give T cell receptor beta chains drawn from one sample of a study of CD8 T cells in Susac syndrome. TCRdb reanalysed the immunoSEQ multiplex PCR reads using MiXCR and keeps one entry per CDR3 protein. The profile shows 200,000 to 250,000 distinct CDR3 sequences, about 95% of them singletons. Source material: CD4+ T cells from PBMCs. The receptors shown here come from a human donor with Susac syndrome. Each CDR3 is given with its conserved first and last residue. Fields, in order: D gene, clone size, V gene, J gene, CDR3 DNA, CDR3 protein. The D gene is left open where the match is weak. Clone size, where shown, is once, few, many, or a class for clones that have expanded.

>-|-|TRBV19|TRBJ1-2
TGTGCCAGTAGTATTGACGTTCCTAACTATGGCTACACCTTC
CASSIDVPNYGYTF
>-|-|TRBV20-1|TRBJ1-5
TGCAGTGCTAGTACAGGGATGGGAAGCAATCAGCCCCAGCATTTT
CSASTGMGSNQPQHF
>TRBD2|-|TRBV5-1|TRBJ2-3
TGCGCCAGCAGCTTGGGGACTAGCCCGGATACGCAGTATTTT
CASSLGTSPDTQYF
>-|-|TRBV30|TRBJ1-5
TGTGCCTTAGATGCGGGGGCGGAGAATCAGCCCCAGCATTTT
CALDAGAENQPQHF
>-|-|TRBV12-3/TRBV12-4|TRBJ1-6
TGTGCCAGCAGTTTCTCTCCTTCAGGAAATTCACCCCTCCACTTT
CASSFSPSGNSPLHF
>TRBD1|-|TRBV20-1|TRBJ2-5
TGCAGTGCTAGAAATGGACAGGGGGGGATCGAGACCCAGTACTTC
CSARNGQGGIETQYF
>TRBD2|-|TRBV3-1|TRBJ2-1
TGTGCCAGCAGCCAAGGGATTGGCGGGGGGGCCTCTAGGGATGAGCAGTTCTTC
CASSQGIGGGASRDEQFF
>-|-|TRBV10-3|TRBJ2-5
TGTGCCATCAGTGGATTCCCAGAAGAGACCCAGTACTTC
CAISGFPEETQYF
>TRBD2|-|TRBV5-1|TRBJ2-3
TGCGCCACCAACCCGGCGGGAGGCACAGATACGCAGTATTTT
CATNPAGGTDTQYF
>-|-|TRBV10-3|TRBJ1-5
TGTGCCATCAGTGACTGGGGGAAAAGCAATCAGCCCCAGCATTTT
CAISDWGKSNQPQHF
>-|-|TRBV5-5|TRBJ1-1
TGTGCCAGCAGCTTTAATTTTCAGGGCCTCACTGAAGCTTTCTTT
CASSFNFQGLTEAFF
>TRBD1|-|TRBV20-1|TRBJ1-2
TGCAGTGCTTTCGGGCAGGGGGCCAATGGCTACACCTTC
CSAFGQGANGYTF
>-|-|TRBV4-3|TRBJ1-1
TGCGCCAGCAGCCAAGAAAGGAGACAGAGTGAAGCTTTCTTT
CASSQERRQSEAFF
>TRBD2|-|TRBV20-1|TRBJ2-7
TGCAGTGCTCCGGAACTAGCGGGGGGCCCCTCCTACGAGCAGTACTTC
CSAPELAGGPSYEQYF
>-|-|TRBV20-1|TRBJ2-3
TGCAGTTTACAGACAGCCACAGATACGCAGTATTTT
CSLQTATDTQYF
>-|-|TRBV18|TRBJ2-3
TGTGCCAGCTCCCCCGGGGCAGGCACCGCCGATACGCAGTATTTT
CASSPGAGTADTQYF
>-|-|TRBV24-1|TRBJ1-1
TGTGCCACCAGTGATTTGCAGGAGAACACTGAAGCTTTCTTT
CATSDLQENTEAFF
>-|-|TRBV29-1|TRBJ2-5
TGCAGCGTTGCAGGGGGAGGGGGGGTATTAGAGACCCAGTACTTC
CSVAGGGGVLETQYF
>-|-|TRBV9|TRBJ1-3
TGTGCCAGCAGCGCAACAGCGAGCTCTGGAAACACCATATATTTT
CASSATASSGNTIYF
>TRBD1|-|TRBV29-1|TRBJ2-7
TGCAGCGTTGATGGGCAGGGGGCTGGCGAGCAGTACTTC
CSVDGQGAGEQYF
>-|-|TRBV19|TRBJ2-7
TGTGCCAGTAGTCACTCCTACGAGCAGTACTTC
CASSHSYEQYF
>TRBD1|-|TRBV18|TRBJ1-1
TGTGCCAGCTCACCGACTCAGGGGGCAATCACTGAAGCTTTCTTT
CASSPTQGAITEAFF
>-|-|TRBV27|TRBJ1-2
TGTGCCAGCAGTCCCCTATCAGGGGAATGGGGCTACACCTTC
CASSPLSGEWGYTF
>-|-|TRBV9|TRBJ2-6
TGTGCCAGCAGTCTTGTCCGTGCCTCTGGGGCCAACGTCCTGACTTTC
CASSLVRASGANVLTF
>TRBD2|-|TRBV20-1|TRBJ2-7
TGCAGTGCTCCCCGCTCCGGGACTAGAATCTACGAGCAGTACTTC
CSAPRSGTRIYEQYF
>TRBD1|-|TRBV2|TRBJ1-1
TGTGCCAGCAGTGTAGACAGGGGCGACACTGAAGCTTTCTTT
CASSVDRGDTEAFF
>-|-|TRBV24-1|TRBJ2-3
TGTGCCACCAGTGGTGAGGCGGAAGATACGCAGTATTTT
CATSGEAEDTQYF
>-|-|TRBV18|TRBJ1-2
TGTGCCAGCTCACCACTAAACTATGGCTACACCTTC
CASSPLNYGYTF
>-|-|TRBV20-1|TRBJ2-3
TGCAGTGCTCTTGGGACTCCCACAGATACGCAGTATTTT
CSALGTPTDTQYF
>-|-|TRBV20-1|TRBJ1-6
TGCAGTGCCTTGACGGGGGGGATGGGGGATAATTCACCCCTCCACTTT
CSALTGGMGDNSPLHF
>TRBD1|-|TRBV13|TRBJ1-1
TGTGCCAGCAGCGCGAGACAGGGGGACACTGAAGCTTTCTTT
CASSARQGDTEAFF
>-|-|TRBV21-1|TRBJ2-7
TGTGCCAGCAGCAACAGGTCCTACGAGCAGTACTTC
CASSNRSYEQYF
>-|-|TRBV5-1|TRBJ1-1
TGCGCCAGCAGCTTATCCGGGGAGAGGACTGAAGCTTTCTTT
CASSLSGERTEAFF
>-|-|TRBV11-1|TRBJ2-7
TGTGCCAGCAGCTTAAACTTCGGGACAATAAGTGGAGAGCAGTACTTC
CASSLNFGTISGEQYF
>-|-|TRBV20-1|TRBJ2-7
TGCAGTGCTAGCGGGACACCCTTATCCTACGAGCAGTACTTC
CSASGTPLSYEQYF
>-|-|TRBV6-4|TRBJ1-2
TGTGCCAGCAGTGACTCGGGGGGCAGATACACCTTC
CASSDSGGRYTF
>TRBD1|-|TRBV4-3|TRBJ1-4
TGCGCCAGCAGCCGCGCGTCAAGAGTGACAGGGGATGAAAAACTGTTTTTT
CASSRASRVTGDEKLFF
>-|once|TRBV19|TRBJ1-1
TGTGCCAGTAGTAACAGATCCGGGGCTTTCTTT
CASSNRSGAFF
>TRBD1|-|TRBV6-2/TRBV6-3|TRBJ1-5
TGTGCCAGCAGTAGGCGGACAGGGAACAATCAGCCCCAGCATTTT
CASSRRTGNNQPQHF
>-|-|TRBV7-6|TRBJ1-6
TGTGCCAGCAGCTTATTTCTCGGGGGGCCGGGTAAATTTTCACCCCTCCACTTT
CASSLFLGGPGKFSPLHF
>-|once|TRBV19|TRBJ2-4
TGTGCCAGTAGTATTGGGACGAAAAATGACATTCAGTACTTC
CASSIGTKNDIQYF